The present entry profiles one TCR beta chain with its context. Assay used: immunoSEQ multiplex PCR; TCRdb lists only in-frame clones, some missing. The table includes 250,000 to 350,000 clones, 80% to 90% detected once. Individuals drawn from approximately 22 US areas were roughly 18 to 95 years old. This record comes from a study of blood T cell repertoires in COVID-19. Study context: Samples representing acute and convalescent COVID-19 were sourced from the United States, Italy and Spain. PBMCs, B-cell-depleted T cells, or T cells were the source of the cDNA or gDNA that made up the material.

In germline, CDR1 is SGHRS, CDR2 YFSETQ. The V segment lost 6 bases and the J segment 2 bases; nucleotides outside the gene matches: 14. The CDR3 is 17 amino acids. The chain links TRBV5-1 to TRBJ2-3, with 8 positions matching TRBD2. The receptor was isolated from a woman under 30 who had recovered from COVID-19. Sequences were obtained from PBMCs or T cells enriched from blood (not recorded which). For the CDR3, the DNA is TGCGCCAGCACATTCCGGGGAACGGGGGGGATCACAGATACGCAGTATTTT. Protein product: CASTFRGTGGITDTQYF.